The 23 T cell receptor beta chains in this list originate from one sample, sequenced in a study of blood T cell repertoires in COVID-19. Clones were sequenced by immunoSEQ multiplex PCR, and TCRdb holds only the in-frame ones, with some missing. The repertoire has 150,000 to 190,000 clones, about 88% of them found once; the top ten carry less than 10%. The specimen was peripheral blood. The source is a woman aged 55-75 years with COVID-19, enrolled during active disease.

The chain uses TRBV10-1 and TRBJ1-1; the D is unclear. The V and J ends lost 6 bases and 0 bases respectively, with 8 bases between them. CDR1 and CDR2 from the germline V gene are WNHNN and SYGVQD (reference sequence). The CDR3 spans 13 residues. This CDR3 is CASRAGMNTEAFF. CDR3 DNA: TGCGCCAGCAGAGCAGGAATGAACACTGAAGCTTTCTTT.

The V gene is TRBV19, the J gene TRBJ1-6; 10 bases line up with TRBD1. Germline CDR1 and CDR2: LNHDA and SQIVND (reference sequence). The CDR3 consists of 15 residues. Germline trimming cut 7 bases from V and 5 bases from J; bases unmatched to any gene: 5. For the CDR3, the DNA is TGTGCCAGTACCCCAGGGACAGGGGATAATTCACCCCTCCACTTT. Translation: CASTPGTGDNSPLHF.

This clone was recorded only once. The chain combines TRBV18 with TRBJ1-4, with TRBD1 identical over 10 bases. The CDR3 has 16 amino acids. Germline values: CDR1 KGHSH, CDR2 LQKENI. The V segment lost 3 bases and the J segment 3 bases; nucleotides outside the gene matches: 4. This chain's CDR3 is CASSPRQGAPNEKLFF. CDR3 DNA sequence: TGTGCCAGCTCACCCAGACAGGGGGCCCCTAATGAAAAACTGTTTTTT.

The chain combines TRBV3-1 (or the pseudogene TRBV3-2) with TRBJ2-1, with 8 bases matching TRBD1. The CDR3 is 15 amino acids. Germline V CDR1 and CDR2: LGHDT, YNNKEL (reference sequence). V lost 3 bases to trimming and J lost 2 bases; unmatched junction nucleotides: 3. CDR3 nucleotide sequence: TGTGCCAGCAGCCAGCAGACAGGGGCCTACAATGAGCAGTTCTTC. Its protein product is CASSQQTGAYNEQFF.

The V gene is TRBV9, the J gene TRBJ2-5; 15 bases agree with TRBD2. The CDR3 runs to 17 residues. Trimming at V came to 0 bases and at J to 6 bases, leaving 6 bases not matched to a gene. Germline CDR1 SGDLS, CDR2 YYNGEE. In nucleotides, the CDR3 is TGTGCCAGCAGCGTAGCCGGGACTAGCGGGGGGAAAAAGACCCAGTACTTC. Residues: CASSVAGTSGGKKTQYF.

V usage is TRBV18 and J usage is TRBJ1-1; D is undetermined. This CDR3 is 14 amino acids long. V was cut by 4 bases and J by 4 bases, with 13 bases left in between. Germline loops: CDR1 KGHSH, CDR2 LQKENI. CDR3 sequence (DNA): TGTGCCAGCTCACGCCGCGGCGAGGGCACTGAAGCTTTCTTT. Amino acid sequence: CASSRRGEGTEAFF.

The rearrangement uses TRBV24-1 and TRBJ1-2; 12 bases align to TRBD1. Germline CDR1 and CDR2: KGHDR and SFDVKD. V lost 6 bases to trimming and J lost 9 bases; unmatched junction nucleotides: 7. This CDR3 region has 14 residues. The CDR3 region has the DNA TGTGCCACCAGTCCGGGACAGGGGGCCAAGCGCTACACCTTC. Translation gives CATSPGQGAKRYTF.

This clone came up once. The chain couples TRBV6-5 to TRBJ2-1, with TRBD2 as a possible D gene (6 bases). There are 14 residues in the CDR3. Germline V CDR1 and CDR2: MNHEY, SVGAGI. V gave up 0 bases and J gave up 8 bases, with 11 bases separating them. As DNA, the CDR3 is TGTGCCAGCAGTTACTCGTGGGGGAGGTATGAGCAGTTCTTC. Its translation: CASSYSWGRYEQFF.

The CDR3 DNA reads TGTGCCAGCCAGGGTCAGGGCCTCGGGGAAAAACTGTTTTTT. The encoded protein is CASQGQGLGEKLFF. The V gene is TRBV2, the J gene TRBJ1-4; a possible D gene is TRBD1 (5 bases). This CDR3 spans 14 amino acids. V was cut by 8 bases and J by 8 bases, with 18 bases left in between. Germline V gene lookup returns CDR1 SNHLY and CDR2 FYNNEI.

The chain combines TRBV9 with TRBJ2-7, with D unresolved. Germline V gene lookup returns CDR1 SGDLS and CDR2 YYNGEE. This CDR3 has 14 residues. V gave up 10 bases and J gave up 0 bases, with 17 bases separating them. This chain's CDR3 is CAGNRLQSSYEQYV. CDR3 DNA: TGTGCCGGCAATAGATTACAGAGCTCCTACGAGCAGTACGTC.

The rearrangement links TRBV10-2 to TRBJ2-7; 7 positions agree with TRBD1. Trimming cost V 7 bases and J 6 bases; bases outside gene matches: 9. CDR1 WSHSY and CDR2 SAAADI come from the germline V gene. The CDR3 is 13 residues long. CDR3 sequence: CASTEGTDGEQYV. The CDR3 region has the DNA TGCGCCAGCACCGAAGGGACAGATGGCGAGCAGTACGTC.

Points on this clone: This CDR3 is also generated by other DNA sequences in the sample. This sequence joins TRBV19 and TRBJ1-1; D gene uncertain. V gave up 2 bases and J gave up 0 bases, with 10 bases separating them. In germline, CDR1 is LNHDA, CDR2 SQIVND (reference sequence). CDR3 size: 15 residues. The CDR3 reads CASSISGGLNTEAFF. CDR3 nucleotides: TGTGCCAGTAGTATATCAGGAGGCTTGAACACTGAAGCTTTCTTT.

The chain uses TRBV6-5 and TRBJ1-6; no clear D gene. Trimming cost V 6 bases and J 9 bases, with 15 bases left between them. The germline V gene encodes CDR1 MNHEY and CDR2 SVGAGI. The CDR3 loop spans 14 amino acids. CDR3 DNA sequence: TGTGCCAGCAGGCAGAGGGCTAGTGTTTCACCCCTCCACTTT. The encoded protein is CASRQRASVSPLHF.

The chain joins TRBV6-1 to TRBJ1-2; D unclear. Trimming removed 2 bases from V and 4 bases from J, with 20 bases in between. The CDR3 is 17 residues long. Germline assignment: CDR1 MNHNS and CDR2 SASEGT. CDR3 loop: CASSERIARFQPYGYTF. CDR3 nucleotides: TGTGCCAGCAGTGAAAGAATAGCGAGATTCCAACCCTATGGCTACACCTTC.

The chain is built from TRBV2 and TRBJ2-1; D not resolved. The CDR3 contains 14 residues. The V end was cut by 2 bases, the J end by 3 bases, with 8 bases between. The V gene's germline CDR1 is SNHLY and CDR2 FYNNEI. CDR3 residues: CASSENYFYNEQFF. CDR3 in DNA: TGTGCCAGCAGTGAAAACTACTTCTACAATGAGCAGTTCTTC.

The chain has TRBV20-1 and TRBJ1-1; TRBD1 might be the D (6 bases). This CDR3 region has 11 residues. Trimming shortened V by 4 bases and J by 4 bases, and 7 bases separated the two germline ends. Germline V gene lookup returns CDR1 DFQATT and CDR2 SNEGSKA (reference sequence). CDR3 protein: CSAKGGTEAFF. The CDR3 DNA reads TGCAGTGCTAAAGGGGGCACTGAAGCTTTCTTT.

The chain has TRBV13 and TRBJ2-1, with 7 bases aligning to TRBD1. This CDR3 spans 18 amino acids. Unmatched junction bases numbered 20, after V lost 0 bases and J lost 12 bases. In germline, CDR1 is PRHDT, CDR2 FYEKMQ (reference sequence). The CDR3 nucleotides read TGTGCCAGCAGCTTAGGCGGGCCTTTGGACAGGTCTTCTGAGGTGCAGTTCTTC. Translation gives CASSLGGPLDRSSEVQFF.

The CDR3 region has the DNA TGTGCCAGCAGCGTCGCAGATACCAACTATGGCTACACCTTC. It translates to CASSVADTNYGYTF. The V call is TRBV9, the J call TRBJ1-2; D unclear. CDR1 is SGDLS, CDR2 YYNGEE, per germline. The CDR3 has 14 residues. Trimming cost V 2 bases and J 2 bases, with 10 bases left between them.

V usage is TRBV18 and J usage is TRBJ2-1, with D perhaps TRBD1 (6 bases). CDR1 KGHSH and CDR2 LQKENI come from the germline V gene. This CDR3 contains 17 residues. V lost 0 bases, J lost 9 bases, and 21 bases lay in between. CDR3 nucleotide sequence: TGTGCCAGCTCACCACCGAGGGGACAAAAACCCGGCGGTGAGCAGTTCTTC. Translated: CASSPPRGQKPGGEQFF.

This clone was seen a few times. The gene calls are TRBV25-1 and TRBJ1-1, with 10 bases that match TRBD1. The CDR3 sequence is 17 residues long. CDR1 and CDR2 (germline): MGHDK, SYGVNS. The V segment lost 5 bases and the J segment 1 base; nucleotides outside the gene matches: 10. The CDR3 region has the DNA TGTGCCAGCAGTCCGCGGGACAGGGGTCTTGGGAACACTGAAGCTTTCTTT. It is translated as CASSPRDRGLGNTEAFF.

This chain connects TRBV21-1 to TRBJ1-1. TRBV21-1 is listed as a pseudogene. The CDR3 consists of 16 residues. CDR3 region: CASTPGGNGRNTEAFF. The CDR3 DNA reads as TGTGCCAGCACCCCCGGAGGGAATGGCCGGAACACTGAAGCTTTCTTT.

The CDR3 sequence: CASSYAGTEAFF. CDR3 nucleotides: TGTGCCAGCAGTTACGCAGGGACTGAAGCTTTCTTT. The chain combines TRBV6-2 or TRBV6-3 with TRBJ1-1, with a weak D call TRBD1 (5 bases). Trimming left V 2 bases short and J 5 bases short, with 6 bases between. This CDR3 has 12 amino acids. The germline V gene encodes CDR1 MNHEY and CDR2 SVGEGT.

This chain links TRBV7-2 with TRBJ1-4, with D perhaps matching TRBD1 (6 bases). Germline CDR1 and CDR2: SGHTA and FQGNSA. CDR3 size: 16 residues. V was trimmed by 3 bases and J by 4 bases, leaving 15 bases between them. The CDR3 here is CASSLETGLLNEKLFF. The CDR3 nucleotides read TGTGCCAGCAGCTTGGAGACAGGCCTGCTTAATGAAAAACTGTTTTTT.